This T cell receptor (beta chain) was sequenced during a study of blood T cell repertoires in COVID-19. This CDR3 spans 14 amino acids. Looked up from germline, CDR1 is MNHEY and CDR2 is SVGAGI. The V end was cut by 7 bases, the J end by 4 bases, with 16 bases between. Generated by immunoSEQ multiplex PCR, the TCRdb table keeps only in-frame clones and is missing some. Among some 400,000 clones listed, about 87% were seen once. The sample taken for sequencing was PBMCs or T cells enriched from blood (not recorded which). The chain recombines TRBV6-5 with TRBJ1-2; D might be TRBD1 (6 bases). The receptor was derived from a man younger than 45 who had recovered from COVID-19. DNA for the CDR3: TGTGCCAGCACCATGACAGGCGAGAGCTATGGCTACACCTTC. Translation gives CASTMTGESYGYTF.